A single sample is the source of the 3 T cell receptor beta chains below, sequenced in a study of blood T cell repertoires in COVID-19. Only in-frame clones appear in the TCRdb table, and some are missing; sequencing was by immunoSEQ multiplex PCR. The sample lists about 420,000 clones; about 90% were seen once. The specimen was peripheral blood. The receptors originated from a man between 18 and 35 years old with COVID-19, enrolled during active disease.

The CDR3 is CASREAAQYEQYF. The DNA for the CDR3 is TGTGCCAGCCGGGAGGCGGCACAGTACGAGCAGTACTTC. The rearrangement joins TRBV6-5 to TRBJ2-7; 7 positions agree with TRBD2. The V gene end was trimmed by 8 bases and the J gene end by 4 bases; junction bases not matched to a gene: 8. CDR3 length equals 13 residues. CDR1 and CDR2 from the germline V gene are MNHEY and SVGAGI.

This chain links TRBV3-1 (or the pseudogene TRBV3-2) with TRBJ2-4, with 9 nucleotides matching TRBD2. CDR3 length equals 15 residues. The V and J ends lost 0 bases and 9 bases, in that order; junction bases with no gene match: 6. The germline V gene has CDR1 LGHDT and CDR2 YNNKEL (reference sequence). CDR3 region: CASSQEGLAGGIQYF. As DNA, the CDR3 is TGTGCCAGCAGCCAAGAGGGACTAGCTGGGGGCATTCAGTACTTC.

V and J are TRBV12-3 or TRBV12-4 and TRBJ1-2; D unclear. The CDR3 is 12 residues long. The germline V and J ends were trimmed by 3 bases and 2 bases, with 4 bases remaining between them. The CDR3 here is CASSFLNYGYTF. In DNA form, the CDR3 reads TGTGCCAGCAGTTTCCTAAACTATGGCTACACCTTC.